One sample yielded the 14 T cell receptor beta chains listed below, sequenced in a study of T cells in Graves' hyperthyroidism and ophthalmopathy. RNA transcripts provided the source from which TCR beta CDR3 regions were amplified. HTBI primers drove first-round RT-PCR of the TCR CDR3. Using its own MiXCR run on the multiplex PCR reads, TCRdb lists one record per CDR3 protein. The table lists hundreds of thousands of distinct CDR3 sequences, 46% of them singletons. Source material: peripheral blood or thyroid tissue (not recorded which). The origin of the receptors is a woman aged 18 to 35 with Graves' hyperthyroidism.

The chain uses TRBV7-8 and TRBJ2-3; 12 bases map to TRBD2. Germline loops: CDR1 SGHVS, CDR2 FQNEAQ. After removal of 5 bases from V and 2 bases from J, the junction contained 5 bases not matched to a gene. The CDR3 is 16 amino acids. The CDR3 loop reads CASSPGTSGPTDTQYF. The DNA for the CDR3 is TGTGCCAGCAGCCCAGGGACTAGCGGGCCCACAGATACGCAGTATTTT.

V and J are TRBV5-5 and TRBJ1-1, with D unclear. In germline, CDR1 is SGHKS, CDR2 YYEKEE (reference sequence). V was clipped by 0 bases and J by 8 bases, with 8 bases between them. This CDR3 comprises 12 residues. The CDR3 bases are TGTGCCAGCAGCTTGGCTAGGTACGAAGCTTTCTTT. Residues: CASSLARYEAFF.

The V and J genes are TRBV20-1 and TRBJ2-5, with D tentatively TRBD1 or TRBD2 (6 bases each). Trimming took 3 bases from V and 4 from J, leaving 12 bases between them. CDR1 is DFQATT, CDR2 SNEGSKA, per germline (reference sequence). This CDR3 spans 13 amino acids. CDR3 protein: CSARRGAGETQYF. In nucleotides, the CDR3 is TGCAGTGCTAGGAGGGGGGCAGGAGAGACCCAGTACTTC.

This chain links TRBV15 with TRBJ2-7; D is possibly TRBD1 or TRBD2 (6 bases each). V was clipped by 5 bases and J by 0 bases, with 17 bases between them. Germline values: CDR1 LNHNV, CDR2 YYDKDF (reference sequence). There are 16 residues in the CDR3. The DNA of the CDR3 is TGTGCCACCAGCCGCAGGGGACTCTCCTCCTCCTACGAGCAGTACTTC. Its protein is CATSRRGLSSSYEQYF.

The chain links TRBV15 to TRBJ2-7; 10 bases are shared with TRBD2. This CDR3 comprises 17 residues. Unmatched junction bases numbered 21, after V lost 10 bases and J lost 6 bases. Germline V gene sequence: CDR1 LNHNV, CDR2 YYDKDF (reference sequence). DNA of the CDR3: TGTGCCAGCAGGCGGACAGTGCAAGCGGGAGGGTCCGGCGAGCAGTACTTC. Translation gives CASRRTVQAGGSGEQYF.

This clonotype was seen repeatedly, ten times or more. This chain joins TRBV10-3 and TRBJ1-4; D is unresolved. The germline V gene encodes CDR1 ENHRY and CDR2 SYGVKD. This CDR3 has 16 amino acids. The V end was cut by 5 bases, the J end by 3 bases, with 16 bases between. The CDR3: CAISSEDSVPNEKLFF. The CDR3 DNA reads TGTGCCATCAGTTCCGAGGATAGCGTTCCTAATGAAAAACTGTTTTTT.

This clonotype was found many times. The chain carries TRBV29-1 and TRBJ2-7; no clear D gene. This CDR3 is 12 amino acids long. Germline-derived CDR1 and CDR2 are SQVTM and ANQGSEA. Trimming pared 0 bases from V and 2 bases from J, leaving 5 bases between. CDR3 in amino acids: CSVEDRPYEQYF. The CDR3 bases are TGCAGCGTTGAAGATCGGCCCTACGAGCAGTACTTC.

This clonotype was detected only a few times. The DNA for the CDR3 is TGTGCCAGCAGCATACCGTCCGTGTGGAGGAGAAACTATGGCTACACCTTC. Residues: CASSIPSVWRRNYGYTF. The gene calls are TRBV7-8 and TRBJ1-2; D is unclear. The CDR3 loop spans 17 amino acids. CDR1 and CDR2 (germline): SGHVS, FQNEAQ. V was clipped by 5 bases and J by 2 bases, with 21 bases between them.

This clonotype is a singleton in its sample. The chain is built from TRBV25-1 and TRBJ1-2; no definite D call. Germline V gene lookup returns CDR1 MGHDK and CDR2 SYGVNS. V dropped 10 bases and J dropped 0 bases, with 3 bases sitting between them. CDR3 length: 10 residues. The chain's CDR3 is CAMANYGYTF. The CDR3 region has the DNA TGTGCCATGGCTAACTATGGCTACACCTTC.

In its sample, this clonotype was seen a few times. This chain links TRBV10-3 with TRBJ1-1, with unresolved D. In germline, CDR1 is ENHRY, CDR2 SYGVKD. Trimming removed 3 bases at V and 4 bases at J, with 15 bases between. The CDR3 runs 15 residues. CDR3 in amino acids: CAISESEGGRTEAFF. CDR3 nucleotide sequence: TGTGCCATCAGTGAATCGGAGGGAGGGCGCACTGAAGCTTTCTTT.

This clonotype appeared a few times. This sequence joins TRBV7-3 and TRBJ2-2, with 10 nucleotides matching TRBD2. Germline V gene data show CDR1 as SGHTA and CDR2 as FQGTGA. The CDR3 loop spans 17 amino acids. Trimming cost V 8 bases and J 0 bases; bases outside gene matches: 9. This CDR3 reads CASRTSGAWANTGELFF. In DNA, the CDR3 is TGTGCCAGCCGCACTAGCGGGGCCTGGGCGAACACCGGGGAGCTGTTTTTT.

The chain links TRBV19 to TRBJ2-7; TRBD2 might be the D (6 bases). Germline V CDR1 and CDR2: LNHDA, SQIVND (reference sequence). CDR3 size: 11 residues. The V and J ends lost 4 bases and 7 bases respectively, with 8 bases between them. Here the CDR3 DNA reads TGTGCCAGTAGTAAGGGAGGTGAGCAGTACTTC. This encodes CASSKGGEQYF. Filled out from reference TRBV19 and TRBJ2-7, the complete variable domain reads DGGITQSPKYLFRKEGQNVTLSCEQNLNHDAMYWYRQDPGQGLRLIYYSQIVNDFQKGDIAEGYSVSREKKESFPLTVTSAQKNPTAFYLCASSKGGEQYFGPGTRLTVT.

V gene TRBV9 combines with J gene TRBJ1-2, with 7 bases fitting TRBD1. Germline values: CDR1 SGDLS, CDR2 YYNGEE. The J segment lost 10 bases and the V segment lost 4 bases, leaving 16 bases of the junction unmatched. CDR3 length: 15 amino acids. The DNA for the CDR3 is TGTGCCAGCAGCCATAATTACAGGGGAGGAAGCAACTACACCTTC. Translation gives CASSHNYRGGSNYTF.

This clonotype occurred a few times. The J gene is TRBJ2-7, the V gene TRBV7-9; 7 bases fit TRBD2. Germline trimming cut 0 bases from V and 5 bases from J; bases unmatched to any gene: 4. The germline gives CDR1 SEHNR, CDR2 FQNEAQ (reference sequence). The CDR3 has 14 residues. This CDR3 is CASSLAGGSHEQYF. The CDR3, as DNA: TGTGCCAGCAGCTTAGCTGGCGGGAGTCACGAGCAGTACTTC.